Reported below is one T cell receptor beta chain. This entry comes from a study of blood T cell repertoires in COVID-19. For the study at large: Donors in the United States, Italy and Spain gave samples during acute or convalescent COVID-19. PBMCs, B-cell-depleted T cells, or T cells provided the cDNA or gDNA that made up the material.

V lost 5 bases and J 5 bases, leaving 17 bases between the germline ends. This CDR3 comprises 16 residues. Germline loops: CDR1 SGHRS, CDR2 YFSETQ. Source study methods: How many nucleated cells were present was estimated from reference gene primer amplification. Measured with immunoSEQ multiplex PCR; TCRdb has only the in-frame clones, and not every one. The V and J calls and the clone size are those of that table, but D and trimming were determined from the DNA. Of 110,000 or so clones listed, around 90% are singletons. The rearrangement joins TRBV5-1 to TRBJ1-6; a possible D gene is TRBD1 (6 bases). The specimen sequenced was peripheral blood. This TCR came from a human donor in a cohort sampled during active COVID-19. The CDR3 DNA is TGCGCCAGCAGAGGCGAACAGGGCGTCCATAATTCACCCCTCCACTTT. Protein product: CASRGEQGVHNSPLHF.